The sample holds many counts of the clone carrying this T cell receptor beta chain. These data originate in a study of molecular identifiers for immune sequencing clone quantification. The overall study: Replicates split RNA from approximately 20,000 or 100,000 naive CD8 cells five ways, and the researchers sequenced four portions.

Each CDR3 protein is one row after TCRdb ran MiXCR on the PCR reads. The sample holds about 300,000 distinct CDR3 sequences; over 20% are singletons and the top ten take under 0.95%. V lost 1 base and J lost 2; bases outside the gene matches: 6. The CDR3 runs to 16 residues. The germline gives CDR1 SEHNR, CDR2 FQNEAQ (reference sequence). The sample taken for sequencing was naive CD8+ T cells from blood, with Jurkat cell RNA spiked in. The subset denotes: FACS-sorted CD8+CD4-CCR7+CD45RA+ naive T cells. The clonotype comes from a human donor in good health. Some libraries in this study had Jurkat cell RNA spiked in. The chain is built from TRBV7-9 and TRBJ2-3; 7 positions match TRBD2. The CDR3 sequence is CASSLGKAGPTDTQYF. The CDR3 DNA reads as TGTGCCAGCAGCTTAGGGAAAGCGGGACCCACAGATACGCAGTATTTT.